This T cell receptor (beta chain) was recovered during a study of shared clonotypes between healthy human individuals. This clone has only one observation. Losses at the gene ends were 5 bases for V and 6 bases for J; bases not matched to a gene: 9. Per germline, CDR1 MGHDK and CDR2 SYGVNS. This CDR3 region has 16 residues. Ten immunoSEQ deep assay plates served to sequence unsorted PBMC DNA. In the source study's methods: Filtering of immunoSEQ junctional sequences could not match full-length read filtering. Produced via immunoSEQ multiplex PCR; TCRdb's table is partial and in-frame only. Clonal size and the V and J genes are those of that table, whereas D and trimming came from the DNA. The table records fewer than 650,000 clones, 60% to 85% of them present only once.

The sequence derives from a woman between 40 and 50 years old in good health. Some clones in this sample may be carry-over from other donors' samples. The specimen sequenced was PBMCs. The genes are TRBV25-1 and TRBJ2-7, with TRBD2 matching over 14 bases. CDR3 region: CASSRPGTSGSTEQYF. The CDR3 coding sequence is TGTGCCAGCAGTCGTCCCGGGACTAGCGGGAGTACCGAGCAGTACTTC.